This is a list of T cell receptor beta chains from one sample in a study of response to subunit inactivated influenza vaccine. Each CDR3 protein gets one entry after TCRdb re-called the RT-PCR reads with MiXCR. The sample lists some 540,000 distinct CDR3 sequences, around 25% occurring once. This sample was also put to use in a study of T cells expressing NK-cell markers.

Source: CD4+ T cells sorted from PBMCs, taken approximately 13 days after vaccination. These receptor sequences come from a man aged 45-60 years who received an inactivated influenza vaccine. Both conserved end residues are part of each CDR3. The order of the fields is clone size, D gene, J gene, V gene, CDR3 DNA, CDR3 protein. A D gene is named only where the DNA matches it firmly. Rows give clone size only sometimes, using once, few, many, or a class for an expanded clone.

clone_size: few; d_call: NA; j_call: TRBJ2-1; v_call: TRBV7-9; cdr3_nt: TGTGCCAGCAGCTTTTTCGGCGGGAAAGGGGGGGGCAATGAGCAGTTCTTC; cdr3_aa: CASSFFGGKGGGNEQFF
clone_size: few; d_call: TRBD1; j_call: TRBJ2-4; v_call: TRBV5-6; cdr3_nt: TGTGCCAGCAGAGCCAGGGACAGGGGCATCGGGATTCAGTACTTC; cdr3_aa: CASRARDRGIGIQYF
clone_size: NA; d_call: NA; j_call: TRBJ2-5; v_call: TRBV6-1; cdr3_nt: TGTGCCAGCAGTGAATCCCGGGGGGCGCTTGAGACCCAGTACTTC; cdr3_aa: CASSESRGALETQYF
clone_size: few; d_call: NA; j_call: TRBJ2-7; v_call: TRBV12-3/TRBV12-4; cdr3_nt: TGTGCCAGCAGTTTAGGCGGGACATTGAAGAACGAGCAGTACTTC; cdr3_aa: CASSLGGTLKNEQYF
clone_size: few; d_call: TRBD2; j_call: TRBJ2-7; v_call: TRBV7-2; cdr3_nt: TGTGCCAGCAGCCGTAGCGGGGGCCTCGAGCAGTACTTC; cdr3_aa: CASSRSGGLEQYF
clone_size: NA; d_call: NA; j_call: TRBJ1-4; v_call: TRBV6-2/TRBV6-3; cdr3_nt: TGTGCCAGCAGTTACTCGAATGATGAAAAACTGTTTTTT; cdr3_aa: CASSYSNDEKLFF
clone_size: NA; d_call: TRBD2; j_call: TRBJ2-3; v_call: TRBV7-2; cdr3_nt: TGTGCCAGCAGCCTAGCGGGGGCGATCTTCACAGATACGCAGTATTTT; cdr3_aa: CASSLAGAIFTDTQYF
clone_size: NA; d_call: TRBD2; j_call: TRBJ2-5; v_call: TRBV10-3; cdr3_nt: TGTGCCATCAGCGGACTAGCGGGAGAGACCCAGTACTTC; cdr3_aa: CAISGLAGETQYF
clone_size: few; d_call: TRBD2; j_call: TRBJ2-1; v_call: TRBV10-3; cdr3_nt: TGTGCCATCGGGGGAACCCCTAGCGGGCCGTCCTACAATGAGCAGTTCTTC; cdr3_aa: CAIGGTPSGPSYNEQFF
clone_size: few; d_call: NA; j_call: TRBJ1-5; v_call: TRBV20-1; cdr3_nt: TGCAGTGCTAGAGGGAGTTCCAATCAGCCCCAGCATTTT; cdr3_aa: CSARGSSNQPQHF
clone_size: few; d_call: NA; j_call: TRBJ1-1; v_call: TRBV6-2/TRBV6-3; cdr3_nt: TGTGCCAGCAGTTACGTGAACACTGAAGCTTTCTTT; cdr3_aa: CASSYVNTEAFF
clone_size: few; d_call: NA; j_call: TRBJ2-7; v_call: TRBV7-2; cdr3_nt: TGTGCCAGCAGCATAGGGGACGCGCGATACTACGAGCAGTACTTC; cdr3_aa: CASSIGDARYYEQYF
clone_size: many; d_call: NA; j_call: TRBJ1-2; v_call: TRBV6-1; cdr3_nt: TGTGCCAGCCTCAACCGGGACCGATCTAACTATGGCTACACCTTC; cdr3_aa: CASLNRDRSNYGYTF
clone_size: many; d_call: NA; j_call: TRBJ2-5; v_call: TRBV29-1; cdr3_nt: TGCAGCGTTAATCCCGGGACGGGCGGAGAGACCCAGTACTTC; cdr3_aa: CSVNPGTGGETQYF
clone_size: NA; d_call: NA; j_call: TRBJ2-7; v_call: TRBV6-2/TRBV6-3; cdr3_nt: TGTGCCAGCAGAAGATCCGGGACGGACTCCTACGAGCAGTACTTC; cdr3_aa: CASRRSGTDSYEQYF
clone_size: NA; d_call: NA; j_call: TRBJ1-2; v_call: TRBV7-8; cdr3_nt: TGTGCCAGCAGCTTAGGTCATCAAGGATTAGATGGCTACACCTTC; cdr3_aa: CASSLGHQGLDGYTF
clone_size: NA; d_call: TRBD1; j_call: TRBJ1-3; v_call: TRBV9; cdr3_nt: TGTGCCAGCAGCGGAGACAGGGGCTACACCTCTGGAAACACCATATATTTT; cdr3_aa: CASSGDRGYTSGNTIYF
clone_size: NA; d_call: TRBD1; j_call: TRBJ1-2; v_call: TRBV7-2; cdr3_nt: TGTGCCAGCAGCTTAGACGACAGGGTGGGCGGCTACACCTTC; cdr3_aa: CASSLDDRVGGYTF
clone_size: NA; d_call: NA; j_call: TRBJ1-3; v_call: TRBV10-3; cdr3_nt: TGTGCCATCAGCCAGAACAGGGACTCTGGAAACACCATATATTTT; cdr3_aa: CAISQNRDSGNTIYF
clone_size: NA; d_call: NA; j_call: TRBJ1-1; v_call: TRBV7-9; cdr3_nt: TGTGCCAGCAGCCAAGGGACACAAAACACTGAAGCTTTCTTT; cdr3_aa: CASSQGTQNTEAFF
clone_size: few; d_call: NA; j_call: TRBJ1-4; v_call: TRBV7-6; cdr3_nt: TGTGCCAGCAGCCCAGGGACGGTTCTTAATGAAAAACTGTTTTTT; cdr3_aa: CASSPGTVLNEKLFF
clone_size: few; d_call: NA; j_call: TRBJ2-1; v_call: TRBV12-3/TRBV12-4; cdr3_nt: TGTGCCAGCAGTCCTCGTAGGGGGGGGTCCTACAATGAGCAGTTCTTC; cdr3_aa: CASSPRRGGSYNEQFF
clone_size: few; d_call: TRBD2; j_call: TRBJ2-1; v_call: TRBV11-2; cdr3_nt: TGTGCCAGCAGCTATAGGACTAGCGGGATGTTCTCCTACAATGAGCAGTTCTTC; cdr3_aa: CASSYRTSGMFSYNEQFF
clone_size: NA; d_call: TRBD1; j_call: TRBJ2-4; v_call: TRBV12-3/TRBV12-4; cdr3_nt: TGTGCCAGCAGCCCCCGACAGGGGGACATTCAGTACTTC; cdr3_aa: CASSPRQGDIQYF
clone_size: once; d_call: NA; j_call: TRBJ1-2; v_call: TRBV5-4; cdr3_nt: TGTGCCAGCAGCTTGGCTCGAGGAGGCGCGAACTATGGCTACACCTTC; cdr3_aa: CASSLARGGANYGYTF
clone_size: few; d_call: NA; j_call: TRBJ1-2; v_call: TRBV2; cdr3_nt: TGTGCCAGCAGTGAAAGGGGCCCAGGATGGGGCTACACCTTC; cdr3_aa: CASSERGPGWGYTF
clone_size: few; d_call: NA; j_call: TRBJ2-3; v_call: TRBV4-2; cdr3_nt: TGTGCCAGCAGCCAAGATCAAGGGATCGACAGCACAGATACGCAGTATTTT; cdr3_aa: CASSQDQGIDSTDTQYF
clone_size: NA; d_call: TRBD1; j_call: TRBJ1-2; v_call: TRBV24-1; cdr3_nt: TGTGCCACCAGTGGCCTGGACAGGGGGGGATTTGGCTACACCTTC; cdr3_aa: CATSGLDRGGFGYTF
clone_size: NA; d_call: NA; j_call: TRBJ1-5; v_call: TRBV28; cdr3_nt: TGTGCCAGCAGGGGGGGGACCGCAAATCAGCCCCAGCATTTT; cdr3_aa: CASRGGTANQPQHF
clone_size: few; d_call: NA; j_call: TRBJ2-3; v_call: TRBV12-3/TRBV12-4; cdr3_nt: TGTGCCAGCGGGGCGGTGACAGATACGCAGTATTTT; cdr3_aa: CASGAVTDTQYF
clone_size: NA; d_call: TRBD2; j_call: TRBJ2-1; v_call: TRBV2; cdr3_nt: TGTGCCAGCATCGGACTAGCGGGAGGGAATGAGCAGTTCTTC; cdr3_aa: CASIGLAGGNEQFF
clone_size: NA; d_call: TRBD2; j_call: TRBJ2-1; v_call: TRBV6-2/TRBV6-3; cdr3_nt: TGTGCCAGCAGTCGACTAGCGGGAGTTCCGAGGGACAATGAGCAGTTCTTC; cdr3_aa: CASSRLAGVPRDNEQFF
clone_size: NA; d_call: TRBD1; j_call: TRBJ2-2; v_call: TRBV11-2; cdr3_nt: TGTGCCAGCAGCCCGCAACAGGGGGCGAGCACCGGGGAGCTGTTTTTT; cdr3_aa: CASSPQQGASTGELFF
clone_size: few; d_call: NA; j_call: TRBJ1-3; v_call: TRBV5-5; cdr3_nt: TGTGCCAGCAGCAGGGGAACAGGATTTGGAAACACCATATATTTT; cdr3_aa: CASSRGTGFGNTIYF
clone_size: NA; d_call: TRBD1; j_call: TRBJ1-1; v_call: TRBV28; cdr3_nt: TGTGCCAGCAGTTCTGCCGGGACAGGGGGCTTCAAAGCTTTCTTT; cdr3_aa: CASSSAGTGGFKAFF
clone_size: NA; d_call: NA; j_call: TRBJ2-3; v_call: TRBV30; cdr3_nt: TGTGCCTGGAGAGAGGGGCTAAGCACAGATACGCAGTATTTT; cdr3_aa: CAWREGLSTDTQYF